One and the same sample provided the 7 T cell receptor beta chains below, sequenced in a study of cytomegalovirus exposure and HLA in healthy donors. This table comes from immunoSEQ multiplex PCR, and its TCRdb copy is limited to in-frame clones, with some not included. The profile shows 130,000 to 150,000 clones, about 88% of them singletons. Sequencing was performed on PBMCs. The receptors stem from a woman aged 18-29 years in good health and CMV-seropositive.

The chain combines TRBV5-1 with TRBJ2-1; TRBD1 agrees at 7 bases. V shed 5 bases and J 2 bases; nucleotides not matched to a gene: 7. The length of the CDR3 is 15 residues. CDR1 is SGHRS and CDR2 is YFSETQ in the germline V gene. This CDR3 is CASRPRDRTYNEQFF. In DNA, the CDR3 is TGCGCCAGCAGACCCCGGGACAGAACCTACAATGAGCAGTTCTTC.

The chain recombines TRBV6-5 with TRBJ1-4; D unresolved. CDR3 length equals 13 residues. V lost 2 bases and J lost 6, with 7 bases in between. Germline V CDR1 and CDR2: MNHEY, SVGAGI. As DNA, the CDR3 is TGTGCCAGCAGTTACGAGGGTGATGAAAAACTGTTTTTT. Translating gives CASSYEGDEKLFF.

The chain employs TRBV4-3 and TRBJ2-3, with TRBD2 identical over 14 bases. CDR3 length: 16 amino acids. Trimming at V came to 1 base and at J to 7 bases, leaving 4 bases not matched to a gene. Germline V gives CDR1 LGHNA, CDR2 YSLEER. CDR3 sequence (DNA): TGCGCCAGCAGCCAAGGGGGACTAGCGGGAGTAAATACGCAGTATTTT. It specifies CASSQGGLAGVNTQYF.

The V call is TRBV10-3, the J call TRBJ2-7; D gene unclear. Germline V gene sequence: CDR1 ENHRY, CDR2 SYGVKD. The V and J ends lost 3 bases and 0 bases respectively, with 12 bases between them. The CDR3 contains 15 residues. The CDR3: CAISEVGDRSYEQYF. CDR3 DNA sequence: TGTGCCATCAGTGAAGTTGGAGACCGCTCCTACGAGCAGTACTTC.

The genes are TRBV19 and TRBJ2-7; the D gene is possibly TRBD1 (5 bases). Trimming shortened V by 6 bases and J by 6 bases, and 15 bases separated the two germline ends. The CDR3 is made up of 13 amino acids. Germline CDR1 reads LNHDA; CDR2 reads SQIVND (reference sequence). CDR3 region: CASSEAAGFEQYF. CDR3 coding DNA: TGTGCCAGTAGCGAAGCAGCAGGGTTCGAGCAGTACTTC.

This chain joins TRBV25-1 and TRBJ1-5; D is uncertain. CDR3 size: 15 residues. In germline, CDR1 is MGHDK, CDR2 SYGVNS. Trimming shortened V by 1 base and J by 3 bases, and 10 bases separated the two germline ends. CDR3 in DNA: TGTGCCAGCAGTGAATTCGGGGAGGACAATCAGCCCCAGCATTTT. It codes for CASSEFGEDNQPQHF.

The chain links TRBV18 to TRBJ2-7; 8 bases align to TRBD1. CDR1 is KGHSH and CDR2 is LQKENI in the germline V gene. J was trimmed by 3 bases and V by 3 bases; bases with no gene match: 7. This CDR3 spans 15 amino acids. The CDR3 region is CASSPNQGAGYEQYF. In DNA, the CDR3 is TGTGCCAGCTCACCTAATCAGGGGGCCGGCTACGAGCAGTACTTC.